The clone carrying this T cell receptor beta chain showed up just a few times. Antigen: not known. Sequencing used immunoSEQ multiplex PCR; TCRdb keeps in-frame clones, though not all of them. The profile shows roughly 18,000 clones, around 79% of them singletons. The data belong to a study of somatic mutations in cytotoxic T cells in rheumatoid arthritis. Healthy control participants comprised blood donors of median age around 56 years (range about 20-70), of whom 55% were female. Study-level findings and limits: For patients with rheumatoid arthritis, CD8+ clonality went up with age, while healthy controls showed no such change.

V lost 5 bases and J lost 6, with 11 bases in between. Germline V gene sequence: CDR1 MRHNA, CDR2 SNTAGT. This CDR3 region has 13 residues. This clonotype was obtained from a woman aged 55 to 70 in good health. Material for sequencing was CD8+ T cells sorted from blood. V gene TRBV6-4 combines with J gene TRBJ2-1, with D perhaps matching TRBD1 or TRBD2 (5 bases each). The DNA for the CDR3 is TGTGCCAGCAGTCTCAGGGAGTCCAATGAGCAGTTCTTC. Its translation is CASSLRESNEQFF.